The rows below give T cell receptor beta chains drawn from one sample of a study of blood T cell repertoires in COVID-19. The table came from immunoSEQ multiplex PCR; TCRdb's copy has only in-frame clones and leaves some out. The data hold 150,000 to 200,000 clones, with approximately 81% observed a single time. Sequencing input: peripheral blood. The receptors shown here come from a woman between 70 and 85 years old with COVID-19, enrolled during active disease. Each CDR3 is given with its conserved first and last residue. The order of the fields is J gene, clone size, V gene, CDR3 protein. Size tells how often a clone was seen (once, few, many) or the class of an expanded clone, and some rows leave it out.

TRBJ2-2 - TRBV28 CASSLTVTVTGELFF
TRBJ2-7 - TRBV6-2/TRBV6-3 CASSYSTRYEQYF
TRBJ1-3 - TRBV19 CASPQGGGNTIYF
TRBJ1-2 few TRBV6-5 CASSKPPGQGTYTF
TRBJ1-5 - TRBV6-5 CASRGGGSQPQHF
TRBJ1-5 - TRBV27 CASSDRAPLAYSNQPQHF
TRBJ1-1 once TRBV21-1 CASRLTVNTEAFF
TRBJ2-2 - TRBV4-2 CASSPSGRALGTGELFF
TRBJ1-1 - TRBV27 CASTSGWGNTEAFF
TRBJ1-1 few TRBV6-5 CASRKRQVNTEAFF
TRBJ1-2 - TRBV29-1 CSVGAGRGYTF
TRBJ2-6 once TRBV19 CASSDGEAPSGANVLTF
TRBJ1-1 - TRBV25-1 CASSARGFGTEAFF
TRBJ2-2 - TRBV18 CASSRQGANTGELFF
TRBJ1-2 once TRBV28 CASSPDRDGGYTF
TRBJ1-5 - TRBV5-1 CASSLAGQGYQPQHF
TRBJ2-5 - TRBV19 CASSISSGRETQYF
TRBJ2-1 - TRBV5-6 CASSTSYNEQFF
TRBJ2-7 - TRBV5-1 CASSLEGISDEQYF
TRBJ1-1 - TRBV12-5 CASASNTEAFF
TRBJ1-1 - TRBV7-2 CASSFDKNTEAFF
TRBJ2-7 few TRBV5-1 CASSGRTGALVYEQYF
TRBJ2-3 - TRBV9 CASSVGGPSTDTQYF
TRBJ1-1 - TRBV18 CASSVSSGGTEAFF
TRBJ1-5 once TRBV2 CASSRPGRDQPQHF
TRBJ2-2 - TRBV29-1 CSVDRENTGELFF
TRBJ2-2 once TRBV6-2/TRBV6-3 CASSYLDQGTGELFF
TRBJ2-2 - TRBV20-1 CSTTIAGELFF
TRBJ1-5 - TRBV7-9 CASSRQPGQPQHF
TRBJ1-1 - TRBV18 CASSPAGGAVNTEAFF
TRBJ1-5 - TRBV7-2 CASSLGSTGGGQPQHF
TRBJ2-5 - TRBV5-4 CASIPFRDRGEGETQYF
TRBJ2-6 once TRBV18 CASCQGSGANVLTF
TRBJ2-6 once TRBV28 CASSLTGTGANVLTF
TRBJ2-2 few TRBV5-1 CASSSRDRGLTGELFF
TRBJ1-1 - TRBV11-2 CASSSQSGQGREAFF
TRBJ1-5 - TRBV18 CASSPRAIGTDRYQPQHF
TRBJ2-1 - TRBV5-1 CASSLVTDNEQFF
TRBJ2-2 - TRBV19 CASQNSPGQKTNTGELFF
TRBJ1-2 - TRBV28 CASISPQPVNYGYTF
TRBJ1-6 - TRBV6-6 CASSLGGSYSPLHF
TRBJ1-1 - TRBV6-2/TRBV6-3 CASSSVPGQGEAFF
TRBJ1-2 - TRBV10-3 CAIMGTRGYGYTF
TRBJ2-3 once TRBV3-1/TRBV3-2 CASSQGARLAGTSDTQYF
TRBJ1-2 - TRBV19 CASTSDNNYGYTF
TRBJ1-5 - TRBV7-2 CASSSRTGVGQPQHF